The 19 T cell receptor beta chains below were found in one sample sequenced in a study of blood T cell repertoires in COVID-19. Profiled with immunoSEQ multiplex PCR; TCRdb holds only in-frame clones, not every one. Of fewer than 350,000 clones in the sample, under 95% were seen once. Sample: PBMCs or T cells enriched from blood (not recorded which). These TCRs come from a woman aged 40 to 50 with acute COVID-19.

The chain combines TRBV11-1 with TRBJ1-6, with D hard to call. V was shortened by 5 bases and J by 7 bases, with 12 bases between the two germline ends. The V gene's germline CDR1 is SGHAT and CDR2 FQDESV (reference sequence). The CDR3 totals 14 residues. CDR3 protein: CASSADTTNSPLHF. Written as DNA, the CDR3 is TGTGCCAGCAGCGCCGACACAACCAATTCACCCCTCCACTTT.

The chain recombines TRBV5-1 with TRBJ1-2; 7 bases fit TRBD1. The J segment lost 4 bases and the V segment lost 0 bases, leaving 6 bases of the junction unmatched. This CDR3 region has 15 residues. The germline CDR1 and CDR2 sequences are SGHRS and YFSETQ. The CDR3 protein is CASSLVPGQSYGYTF. The CDR3 DNA reads TGCGCCAGCAGCTTGGTTCCGGGACAGAGCTATGGCTACACCTTC. Variable domain in full (rest from reference TRBV5-1 and TRBJ1-2): KAGVTQTPRYLIKTRGQQVTLSCSPISGHRSVSWYQQTPGQGLQFLFEYFSETQRNKGNFPGRFSGRQFSNSRSEMNVSTLELGDSALYLCASSLVPGQSYGYTFGSGTRLTVV.

The chain has TRBV19 and TRBJ2-1; no clear D gene. Germline V gene lookup returns CDR1 LNHDA and CDR2 SQIVND (reference sequence). The CDR3 runs to 13 residues. V dropped 7 bases and J dropped 0 bases, with 7 bases sitting between them. The CDR3 DNA follows: TGTGCCAGTATGCCAGACTCCTACAATGAGCAGTTCTTC. Encoded protein: CASMPDSYNEQFF.

The chain carries TRBV7-9 and TRBJ2-1, with D possibly being TRBD2 (6 bases). Germline V gives CDR1 SEHNR, CDR2 FQNEAQ (reference sequence). This CDR3 comprises 16 residues. The V and J ends lost 5 bases and 3 bases respectively, with 17 bases between them. CDR3: CASSPPVRENYNEQFF. In DNA form, the CDR3 reads TGTGCCAGCAGCCCGCCGGTACGGGAGAACTACAATGAGCAGTTCTTC.

The chain uses TRBV28 and TRBJ1-4; D may be TRBD1 (6 bases). Germline CDR1 MDHEN, CDR2 SYDVKM. V was trimmed by 3 bases and J by 14 bases, leaving 10 bases between them. This CDR3 contains 11 residues. The CDR3: CASSFQQGLFF. The CDR3 bases are TGTGCCAGCAGTTTTCAACAGGGTCTGTTTTTT.

J is TRBJ2-1 and V is TRBV18, with D possibly matching TRBD1 (6 bases). The ends were cut back, 5 bases at V and 5 bases at J, with 10 bases in the middle. Germline CDR1 KGHSH, CDR2 LQKENI. This CDR3 spans 13 amino acids. The CDR3 is CASSTQGDNEQFF. As DNA, the CDR3 is TGTGCCAGCTCAACACAGGGAGACAATGAGCAGTTCTTC.

The rearrangement uses TRBV28 and TRBJ1-1; unclear D gene. CDR1 and CDR2 from the germline V gene are MDHEN and SYDVKM. The CDR3 runs 14 residues. Trimming took off 5 bases at V and 3 bases at J, with 13 bases between the two ends. The CDR3 sequence: CASSPLGVDTEAFF. The CDR3 DNA follows: TGTGCCAGCAGTCCCCTCGGAGTGGACACTGAAGCTTTCTTT.

The genes are TRBV2 and TRBJ2-2; TRBD2 matches 9 bases. This CDR3 has 15 residues. The V and J ends lost 3 bases and 7 bases, in that order; junction bases with no gene match: 6. CDR1 SNHLY and CDR2 FYNNEI come from the germline V gene. CDR3 amino acids: CASSELAGVIGELFF. The CDR3 DNA sequence: TGTGCCAGCAGTGAGTTAGCGGGAGTTATCGGGGAGCTGTTTTTT.

The gene calls are TRBV18 and TRBJ2-1; D is unclear. From germline, CDR1 is KGHSH and CDR2 LQKENI. CDR3 length equals 13 residues. Trimming removed 2 bases at V and 7 bases at J, with 9 bases between. The CDR3 bases are TGTGCCAGCTCACCATCTCAAGAGAATGAGCAGTTCTTC. Translation: CASSPSQENEQFF. The whole variable domain, remainder taken from reference TRBV18 and TRBJ2-1, is NAGVMQNPRHLVRRRGQEARLRCSPMKGHSHVYWYRQLPEEGLKFMVYLQKENIIDESGMPKERFSAEFPKEGPSILRIQQVVRGDSAAYFCASSPSQENEQFFGPGTRLTVL.

In DNA, the CDR3 is TGTGCCAGCAGTGAACCAGCGACTAGCCCCTACGAGCAGTACTTC. Translation gives CASSEPATSPYEQYF. This rearrangement joins TRBV6-1 to TRBJ2-7, with TRBD2 matching 7 bases. Germline V lookup: CDR1 MNHNS, CDR2 SASEGT. Trimming cost V 2 bases and J 2 bases; bases outside gene matches: 6. The CDR3 covers 15 residues.

The genes are TRBV2 and TRBJ1-1; no firm D call. V lost 5 bases, J lost 0 bases, and 4 bases lay in between. This CDR3 has 12 residues. Germline V gene data show CDR1 as SNHLY and CDR2 as FYNNEI. CDR3 in DNA: TGTGCCAGCAGTAACATGAACACTGAAGCTTTCTTT. Translating gives CASSNMNTEAFF.

The chain has TRBV23-1 and TRBJ2-4; TRBD1 aligns across 8 bases. TRBV23-1 is an ORF, with its function uncertain. V gave up 6 bases and J gave up 0 bases; unmatched junction bases: 16. This CDR3 has 19 residues. The CDR3 coding sequence is TGCGCCAGCAGCCTCCAGGACAGGGAGCGTTACCTAGCCAAAAACATTCAGTACTTC. Translating gives CASSLQDRERYLAKNIQYF.

The rearrangement uses TRBV24-1 and TRBJ2-2; 9 bases map to TRBD1. After removal of 0 bases from V and 9 bases from J, the junction contained 4 bases not matched to a gene. From germline, CDR1 is KGHDR and CDR2 SFDVKD. The CDR3 contains 15 residues. The CDR3 DNA is TGTGCCACCAGTGATTTGACAGGGGGCCGTAGGGAGCTGTTTTTT. Translation: CATSDLTGGRRELFF.

The sample holds one count of this clone. This chain links TRBV5-6 with TRBJ1-1, with 8 bases lining up with TRBD1. The CDR3 has 15 residues. The germline gives CDR1 SGHDT, CDR2 YYEEEE. V shed 0 bases, J shed 10 bases, and the junction held 11 bases outside the gene matches. The CDR3, as DNA: TGTGCCAGCAGCTTGGAAGGCAGGGGGCGCTTGCGAGCTTTCTTT. Translation: CASSLEGRGRLRAFF.

The chain uses TRBV4-2 and TRBJ1-1; possibly TRBD1 for D (5 bases). The germline gives CDR1 LGHNA, CDR2 YNFKEQ. The V end lost 3 bases, the J end lost 4 bases, and 15 bases lay between the germline ends. The CDR3 is made up of 15 amino acids. CDR3 nucleotides: TGTGCCAGCAGCCAGGGGAGGGGATGGCTCACTGAAGCTTTCTTT. This gives the protein CASSQGRGWLTEAFF.

The chain links TRBV28 to TRBJ1-1; the match to TRBD1 covers 7 bases. V shed 6 bases, J shed 0 bases, and the junction held 4 bases outside the gene matches. Germline CDR1 reads MDHEN; CDR2 reads SYDVKM. The CDR3 runs 14 residues. Here the CDR3 DNA reads TGTGCCAGCAGGGCGGACAGGTTGAACACTGAAGCTTTCTTT. Its protein product is CASRADRLNTEAFF.

This chain uses TRBV5-1 with TRBJ2-7; TRBD1 agrees at 7 bases. Germline V gene data show CDR1 as SGHRS and CDR2 as YFSETQ. Trimming removed 0 bases from V and 4 bases from J; junction bases left unmatched: 1. The CDR3 has 13 amino acids. Written as DNA, the CDR3 is TGCGCCAGCAGCTTGGGGGGACAGTACGAGCAGTACTTC. Protein product: CASSLGGQYEQYF.

In this sample, this clone turned up once. This sequence joins TRBV27 and TRBJ2-7, with 7 bases that match TRBD2. CDR1 is MNHEY and CDR2 is SMNVEV in the germline V gene (reference sequence). V trimming: 10 bases; J trimming: 3 bases; junction bases outside the gene matches: 15. CDR3 size: 15 residues. Here the CDR3 reads CATSFGPGRHYEQYF. The CDR3 bases are TGTGCCACAAGTTTCGGGCCCGGGAGGCACTACGAGCAGTACTTC.

CDR3 DNA sequence: TGTGCCAGCAGTTACAGTGAGACTAGTGGCGAGACCCAGTACTTC. Residues: CASSYSETSGETQYF. The chain carries TRBV6-5 and TRBJ2-5, with D tentatively TRBD2 (6 bases). Germline V gives CDR1 MNHEY, CDR2 SVGAGI. Between the trimmed V and J ends, which lost 2 bases and 5 bases, there was a span of 15 bases. The CDR3 extends over 15 amino acids.